This T cell receptor (beta chain) stems from a study of blood T cell repertoires in COVID-19 (TCRdb year 2020). Turning to the overall study: Samples from collaborators originated in the United States, Italy and Spain and spanned both the acute and convalescent phases of COVID-19. The prospective study material was composed of cDNA or gDNA derived from T cells, B-cell-depleted T cells, or PBMCs. The dataset comprised deeply sampled blood TCRbeta repertoires from subjects exposed to, actively infected with, or recovered from COVID-19. The repertoires were released in a freely available public database meant as a resource for research on the immune response to SARS-CoV-2. Samples were obtained from the ongoing ImmuneRACE study (first 160 participants) and from some 1,300 subjects provided by 6 global collaborators. The sample metadata nearly always contained a de-identified subject ID, COVID-19 status, age in years and sex. Where available, HLA class I and class II types were obtained from metadata supplied by the sample provider rather than from assay-based typing. Study-wide conclusions, independent of this receptor: How much clinical and demographic metadata was included differed by source and by participant, and the metadata was provided uncurated.

Collaborating institutions collected whole blood in K2EDTA tubes following their own protocols. For TCRbeta analysis, collaborator samples were shipped as frozen whole blood, as isolated PBMCs, or as DNA extracted from either sample type. V loses 0 bases at its end and J loses 8 bases; junction bases beyond the gene matches: 7. The CDR3 holds 16 amino acids from the cysteine to the phenylalanine. Only CDR3 DNA remains: 48 bases, in frame from the first base. From a lookup of the germline V gene (reference sequence), CDR1 and CDR2 are LNHDA and SQIVND. The immunoSEQ Assay, a bias-controlled multiplex PCR, was used to amplify TCRbeta CDR3 regions from genomic DNA. Regarding the original processing steps: The number of nucleated cells in each sample was estimated from the amplification of reference gene primers within the assay. Sequence reads were collapsed and filtered to measure the absolute abundance of every unique TCRbeta CDR3 rearrangement. Productive Simpson clonality was computed per sample as the square root of Simpson's diversity index over productive rearrangements. Sourced from immuneACCESS, this table was stored by TCRdb with only in-frame sequences that have V and J called. A share of the clones is absent; for the studies checked, an unresolved V gene accounts for under half, and the remainder has no known explanation. V and J calls and clone size are those listed in that table; D and trimming were worked out from the DNA. The sample data list more than 80,000 clones, and approximately 83% of these were observed just once. The ten largest clones take up more than 2% of the sample.

This clone was counted only a few times. Its antigen specificity is not known. Per-base qualities were not stored, and no clone one base away is much larger. Sequenced material: peripheral blood. The chain was built from TRBV19 and TRBJ1-6; 7 bases in the middle match TRBD1. The source is a woman in her 70s with acute or convalescent COVID-19. Read as DNA, the sequence is TGTGCCAGTAGTATAGATCGGCAGGGGGTGTATTCACCCCTCCACTTT. Its translation is CASSIDRQGVYSPLHF. The entire variable domain, with the stretches around the CDR3 drawn from the reference TRBV19 and TRBJ1-6 proteins, is DGGITQSPKYLFRKEGQNVTLSCEQNLNHDAMYWYRQDPGQGLRLIYYSQIVNDFQKGDIAEGYSVSREKKESFPLTVTSAQKNPTAFYLCASSIDRQGVYSPLHFGNGTRLTVT.